A single sample gave rise to the 25 T cell receptor beta chains below, sequenced in a study of CD8+CD57+ T cells in acquired aplastic anemia (dated by TCRdb to the late 2010s). Sequencer: Illumina HiSeq 2000. Genomic DNA served as template for TCR beta VDJ combination and CDR3 sequence profiling. TCRdb trimmed the raw reads at Q25, called clones with MiXCR and kept productive beta chains. Under each unique CDR3 protein, matching rows form one entry showing the most common genes and DNA. The sample has fewer than 300,000 distinct CDR3 sequences on record, approximately 82% of them singletons. The ten largest clones capture over 35% of the sample. Expansion of CD8+CD57+ cells had been shown by flow cytometry in the patients chosen for sequencing. The specimen sequenced was sorted CD4+, CD8+, or CD8+CD57+ T cells (not recorded which) from PBMCs. These receptors all come from a human donor with aplastic anemia.

The chain couples TRBV5-5 to TRBJ2-7, with 7 positions matching TRBD1. The CDR3 is made up of 15 amino acids. After removal of 4 bases from V and 0 bases from J, the junction contained 7 bases not matched to a gene. CDR1 and CDR2 (germline): SGHKS, YYEKEE (reference sequence). DNA of the CDR3: TGTGCCAGCAGCCTCCGAGGGGGCCGCTCCTACGAGCAGTACGTC. This gives the protein CASSLRGGRSYEQYV.

The rearrangement links TRBV5-1 to TRBJ2-5, with 9 bases that match TRBD1. Looked up from germline, CDR1 is SGHRS and CDR2 is YFSETQ. This CDR3 region has 15 residues. The ends lost 4 bases at V and 5 bases at J; junction bases unmatched: 9. CDR3 in amino acids: CASSPGTGSEETQYF. The CDR3 nucleotides read TGCGCCAGCAGCCCAGGGACAGGGAGTGAGGAGACCCAGTACTTC.

This sequence joins TRBV2 and TRBJ1-5, with D tentatively TRBD1 (5 bases). V lost 6 bases and J lost 7, with 19 bases in between. The germline CDR1 and CDR2 sequences are SNHLY and FYNNEI. The CDR3 has 15 residues. In nucleotides, the CDR3 is TGTGCCAGCAGCGTAGGGGTCTCGAAAGAGCAGCCCCAGCATTTT. Its protein product is CASSVGVSKEQPQHF. The full variable domain, with the rest looked up from reference TRBV2 and TRBJ1-5, is EPEVTQTPSHQVTQMGQEVILRCVPISNHLYFYWYRQILGQKVEFLVSFYNNEISEKSEIFDDQFSVERPDGSNFTLKIRSTKLEDSAMYFCASSVGVSKEQPQHFGDGTRLSIL.

CDR3 coding DNA: TGTGCCAGCAGCTTGACAGGGGGCGGGGTCGTTTACGACTACACCTTC. This encodes CASSLTGGGVVYDYTF. The chain uses TRBV7-2 and TRBJ1-2; TRBD1 aligns across 10 bases. Germline lookup yields CDR1 SGHTA and CDR2 FQGNSA. With 3 bases clipped from V and 10 bases from J, the junction kept 14 bases outside the gene matches. This CDR3 has 16 residues.

In the case of this clonotype: One end of the junction does not line up with germline, which may come from a read error. The V call is TRBV9, the J call TRBJ1-5, with unresolved D. Looked up from germline, CDR1 is SGDLS and CDR2 is YYNGEE. The CDR3 has 12 amino acids. In DNA, the CDR3 is TGTGCCAGCACCGACGGATATCAGCCCCAGCAGTTT. Its translation: CASTDGYQPQQF.

This clonotype came up once. A read error is likely, as this CDR3 ends without the conserved phenylalanine or tryptophan. Because the CDR3's place on the DNA is in doubt, the DNA is left out and the CDR3 is given as listed by TCRdb. The chain joins TRBV7-9 to TRBJ2-3; TRBD1 is the table's D call and was not checked against the DNA. The CDR3 is 13 amino acids long, termini counted. CDR1 SEHNR and CDR2 FQNEAQ come from the germline V gene (reference sequence). The CDR3 is CASSLVPGDLQFG.

Only one count was recorded for this clonotype. Since no conserved phenylalanine or tryptophan closes the CDR3, a read error is the likely cause. Because the CDR3's place on the DNA is in doubt, the DNA is left out and the CDR3 is given as listed by TCRdb. This rearrangement joins TRBV7-3 to TRBJ2-3; TRBD1 was called by the table and not checked on the DNA. The V gene's germline CDR1 is SGHTA and CDR2 FQGTGA. The CDR3 region is 14 residues in length, termini included. CDR3 loop: CASSVAGGHITTKI.

The V call is TRBV15, the J call TRBJ2-3; 9 positions match TRBD2. The V gene's germline CDR1 is LNHNV and CDR2 YYDKDF (reference sequence). Trimming took 5 bases from V and 6 from J; bases not matched to a gene: 12. The CDR3 has 16 amino acids. In DNA, the CDR3 is TGTGCCACCAGCCGGGGGACCAGCGGGGGGTCGGATACGCAGTATTTT. Its protein is CATSRGTSGGSDTQYF.

Concerning this clonotype: Since no conserved phenylalanine or tryptophan closes the CDR3, a read error is the likely cause. The limits of the CDR3 on the DNA are not certain, so only TCRdb's listed CDR3 is given. CDR3 residues: CASSEADSYEANDFAD. The chain combines TRBV2 with TRBJ2-6. The CDR3 region is 16 residues in length, termini included. Germline CDR1 and CDR2: SNHLY and FYNNEI.

With regard to this clonotype: The conserved closing phenylalanine or tryptophan is absent in this CDR3, likely reflecting a read error. The V gene is TRBV9, the J gene TRBJ2-1; D is possibly TRBD1 or TRBD2 (6 bases each). Trimming pared 5 bases from V and 8 bases from J, leaving 14 bases between. The CDR3 is made up of 13 amino acids. Germline CDR1 and CDR2: SGDLS and YYNGEE. The DNA for the CDR3 is TGTGCCAGCAGAGGAGGGGGGAACCATGAGCAGTTCGTC. Protein: CASRGGGNHEQFV.

The CDR3 reads CASSPLGDIFYEQYF. The CDR3 nucleotides read TGTGCCAGCAGCCCCCTAGGGGACATATTCTACGAGCAGTACTTC. The chain couples TRBV9 to TRBJ2-7, with D possibly matching TRBD1 (6 bases). Germline V gene sequence: CDR1 SGDLS, CDR2 YYNGEE. The V gene lost 4 bases and the J gene lost 3 bases, with 17 bases spanning the gap. This CDR3 contains 15 residues.

As for this clonotype: Since the CDR3 does not end with the conserved phenylalanine or tryptophan, this likely comes from a read error. The DNA is omitted, as the CDR3 cannot be located on it reliably, and the CDR3 follows TCRdb's listing. The chain recombines TRBV7-2 with TRBJ2-3; TRBD2 was called by the table and not checked on the DNA. Ends included, the CDR3 has 13 residues. Germline-derived CDR1 and CDR2 are SGHTA and FQGNSA. The CDR3 here is CASSFGRAGRQQY.

The rearrangement uses TRBV7-6 and TRBJ1-6, with D possibly TRBD1 on 5 matching bases. The germline V gene has CDR1 SGHVS and CDR2 FNYEAQ. Trimming took 1 base from V and 8 from J, leaving 21 bases between them. The CDR3 runs 18 residues. CDR3 in amino acids: CASSLDAPGTVRYSPLHF. The DNA for the CDR3 is TGTGCCAGCAGCTTAGATGCCCCCGGGACTGTAAGGTATTCACCCCTCCACTTT. Full variable domain (outside the CDR3, taken from reference TRBV7-6 and TRBJ1-6): GAGVSQSPRYKVTKRGQDVALRCDPISGHVSLYWYRQALGQGPEFLTYFNYEAQQDKSGLPNDRFSAERPEGSISTLTIQRTEQRDSAMYRCASSLDAPGTVRYSPLHFGNGTRLTVT.

About this clonotype: A junction boundary mismatches the germline segment, possibly from a read error. In DNA, the CDR3 is TGTGCCAGCAGCTTTGAGAGGAGCGGCTATAATTCTCCCCTCCACTTT. Its translation is CASSFERSGYNSPLHF. J is TRBJ1-6 and V is TRBV7-9; D call uncertain. The CDR3 sequence is 16 residues long. Looked up from germline, CDR1 is SEHNR and CDR2 is FQNEAQ (reference sequence).

Only a few counts were recorded for this clonotype. The chain is built from TRBV7-2 and TRBJ1-4; 8 bases are a match to TRBD1. This CDR3 is built from 15 residues. Trimming at V came to 2 bases and at J to 11 bases, leaving 10 bases not matched to a gene. Germline CDR1 and CDR2: SGHTA and FQGNSA. The CDR3 sequence is CASSLSWTGSSKLFF. The DNA of the CDR3 is TGTGCCAGCAGCTTATCGTGGACAGGGTCCTCTAAACTGTTTTTT.

A few counts support this clonotype. This sequence joins TRBV4-3 and TRBJ1-2; maybe TRBD1 (5 bases). CDR1 and CDR2 (germline): LGHNA, YSLEER. This CDR3 spans 13 amino acids. The V end was cut by 1 base, the J end by 8 bases, with 11 bases between. The CDR3 sequence: CASSQVVRDGYTF. The CDR3 DNA reads TGCGCCAGCAGCCAAGTTGTTAGGGACGGCTACACCTTC.

To note about this clonotype: At one end, the junction sequence differs from germline, possibly due to a read error. The chain has TRBV9 and TRBJ2-3, with D possibly being TRBD2 (7 bases). The CDR3 consists of 14 residues. Looked up from germline, CDR1 is SGDLS and CDR2 is YYNGEE. In DNA form, the CDR3 reads TGTGCCAGCAGCTTAGGGGGAGGGCCCGCTGAGACGCATTTT. This encodes CASSLGGGPAETHF.

This clonotype was observed at least ten times. This chain joins TRBV6-1 and TRBJ2-1; D is possibly TRBD1 (5 bases). Looked up from germline, CDR1 is MNHNS and CDR2 is SASEGT. Trimming took 2 bases from V and 2 from J, leaving 10 bases between them. There are 15 residues in the CDR3. CDR3 residues: CASSELQVPYNEQFF. The CDR3 coding sequence is TGTGCCAGCAGTGAACTACAGGTCCCCTACAATGAGCAGTTCTTC.

This clonotype was seen a single time. The J gene is TRBJ1-5, the V gene TRBV20-1; D remains unclear. The CDR3 runs 15 residues. Germline loops: CDR1 DFQATT, CDR2 SNEGSKA (reference sequence). The V gene lost 0 bases and the J gene lost 4 bases, with 13 bases spanning the gap. CDR3 in DNA: TGCAGTGCTAGAGATTTTGGAGGGTATAATCAGCCCCAGCATTTT. Translated, it gives CSARDFGGYNQPQHF.

The chain couples TRBV11-3 to TRBJ2-7; perhaps TRBD1 as D (5 bases). This CDR3 is 14 amino acids long. Trimming took 4 bases from V and 2 from J, leaving 12 bases between them. Germline lookup yields CDR1 SGHNT and CDR2 YENEEA. CDR3 sequence reads: CASSSALTAYEQYF. DNA of the CDR3: TGTGCCAGCAGCTCTGCTCTGACAGCCTACGAGCAGTACTTC. Using reference TRBV11-3 and TRBJ2-7 for the parts outside the CDR3, the full variable domain is EAGVVQSPRYKIIEKKQPVAFWCNPISGHNTLYWYLQNLGQGPELLIRYENEEAVDDSQLPKDRFSAERLKGVDSTLKIQPAELGDSAVYLCASSSALTAYEQYFGPGTRLTVT.

The rearrangement uses TRBV7-9 and TRBJ1-1; D is ambiguous. The V gene's germline CDR1 is SEHNR and CDR2 FQNEAQ (reference sequence). The CDR3 has 15 residues. V lost 5 bases to trimming and J lost 1 base, with 14 bases between them. The chain's CDR3 is CASSATRTGNTEAFF. In nucleotides, the CDR3 is TGTGCCAGCAGCGCGACCAGGACGGGGAACACTGAAGCTTTCTTT.

Remarks on this clonotype: At one of its ends the junction is not consistent with the germline gene, which may arise from a read error. CDR3 region: CASSVGGGGENQLF. DNA of the CDR3: TGTGCCAGCAGCGTGGGGGGGGGCGGCGAAAATCAGCTTTTT. The genes are TRBV9 and TRBJ1-4; maybe TRBD1 (6 bases). Germline CDR1 is SGDLS and CDR2 is YYNGEE. CDR3 length equals 14 residues.

With regard to this clonotype: This likely comes from a read error, as the CDR3 has no conserved phenylalanine or tryptophan at its end. V is TRBV2 and J is TRBJ1-5, with D perhaps TRBD1 (6 bases). CDR3 size: 14 residues. CDR1 is SNHLY, CDR2 FYNNEI, per germline. CDR3 sequence (DNA): TGTGCCAGCAGCGACGGGACAAACAATCAGTCCCAGCATCCT. Protein: CASSDGTNNQSQHP.

The V call is TRBV5-4, the J call TRBJ2-2, with 7 bases fitting TRBD2. This CDR3 has 16 amino acids. Trimming took 2 bases from V and 7 from J; bases not matched to a gene: 11. Germline V CDR1 and CDR2: SGHNT, YYREEE (reference sequence). Here the CDR3 DNA reads TGTGCCAGCAGCTTTACTAGCGTTCAGATAAACGGGGAGCTGTTTTTT. Protein: CASSFTSVQINGELFF.

This clonotype was observed once. The rearrangement links TRBV19 to TRBJ2-1, with TRBD2 matching over 9 bases. Trimming removed 9 bases from V and 8 bases from J; junction bases left unmatched: 14. Germline CDR1 reads LNHDA; CDR2 reads SQIVND (reference sequence). This CDR3 has 15 amino acids. Here the CDR3 reads CASFQRSGGSDEQFF. The CDR3 DNA reads as TGTGCCAGCTTTCAAAGAAGCGGGGGGAGCGATGAGCAGTTCTTC.